These 7 T cell receptor beta chains were all obtained from the same sample, sequenced in a study of STAT5B mutations in CD4+ large granular lymphocyte leukemia. The method was immunoSEQ multiplex PCR; TCRdb's version includes in-frame clones alone and lacks a portion of them. The data contain roughly 32,000 clones, 85% to 90% of them singletons. The material sequenced was CD4+ T cells from blood buffy coats. Every receptor here comes from a human donor in good health.

The CDR3 region has the DNA TGTGCCAGCAGATACCAGGGGGCTAACTATGGCTACACCTTC. Translated, it gives CASRYQGANYGYTF. The V call is TRBV28, the J call TRBJ1-2; 7 bases are shared with TRBD1. This CDR3 has 14 amino acids. Germline CDR1 MDHEN, CDR2 SYDVKM. Trimming at V came to 6 bases and at J to 0 bases, leaving 4 bases not matched to a gene.

This chain links TRBV9 with TRBJ1-4; TRBD1 matches at 10 bases. Germline CDR1 is SGDLS and CDR2 is YYNGEE. The CDR3 is made up of 19 amino acids. The ends lost 4 bases at V and 1 base at J; junction bases unmatched: 13. The DNA for the CDR3 is TGTGCCAGCAGCAGACGCGGGACAGGGGCCGCGATAACTAATGAAAAACTGTTTTTT. It specifies CASSRRGTGAAITNEKLFF.

J is TRBJ1-1 and V is TRBV28, with D possibly TRBD1 on 5 matching bases. CDR1 is MDHEN, CDR2 SYDVKM, per germline. This CDR3 has 16 amino acids. V lost 7 bases to trimming and J lost 1 base, with 19 bases between them. The CDR3 spells CASTRNPGRSNTEAFF. CDR3 in DNA: TGTGCCAGCACCCGAAACCCGGGACGGTCGAACACTGAAGCTTTCTTT.

The V gene is TRBV7-3, the J gene TRBJ1-4; tentatively, D is TRBD1 (5 bases). The CDR3 consists of 13 residues. Trimming shortened V by 1 base and J by 14 bases, and 14 bases separated the two germline ends. The V gene's germline CDR1 is SGHTA and CDR2 FQGTGA. CDR3 coding DNA: TGTGCCAGCAGCTTAAGTCCGGAGGGGCGGCTGTTTTTT. This translates into CASSLSPEGRLFF.

The chain employs TRBV20-1 and TRBJ2-1; D ambiguous. V dropped 1 base and J dropped 7 bases, with 2 bases sitting between them. CDR3 length: 10 amino acids. Germline CDR1 reads DFQATT; CDR2 reads SNEGSKA (reference sequence). For the CDR3, the DNA is TGCAGTGCTAGAGTGAATGAGCAGTTCTTC. Residues: CSARVNEQFF.

The chain recombines TRBV5-4 with TRBJ2-5, with D unresolved. This CDR3 region has 14 residues. The germline CDR1 and CDR2 sequences are SGHNT and YYREEE (reference sequence). Deletions cut 0 bases from V and 5 bases from J, with 11 bases between. CDR3 DNA sequence: TGTGCCAGCAGCTTGGGACCCCCTCAGGAGACCCAGTACTTC. Its protein is CASSLGPPQETQYF.

The chain combines TRBV9 with TRBJ2-7; D could derive from TRBD1 or TRBD2 (6 bases each). CDR1 is SGDLS and CDR2 is YYNGEE in the germline V gene. This CDR3 comprises 16 residues. V was clipped by 4 bases and J by 2 bases, with 19 bases between them. In DNA form, the CDR3 reads TGTGCCAGCAGCACCAGGGGAGGCGGATCAACCTACGAGCAGTACTTC. Translating it yields CASSTRGGGSTYEQYF.